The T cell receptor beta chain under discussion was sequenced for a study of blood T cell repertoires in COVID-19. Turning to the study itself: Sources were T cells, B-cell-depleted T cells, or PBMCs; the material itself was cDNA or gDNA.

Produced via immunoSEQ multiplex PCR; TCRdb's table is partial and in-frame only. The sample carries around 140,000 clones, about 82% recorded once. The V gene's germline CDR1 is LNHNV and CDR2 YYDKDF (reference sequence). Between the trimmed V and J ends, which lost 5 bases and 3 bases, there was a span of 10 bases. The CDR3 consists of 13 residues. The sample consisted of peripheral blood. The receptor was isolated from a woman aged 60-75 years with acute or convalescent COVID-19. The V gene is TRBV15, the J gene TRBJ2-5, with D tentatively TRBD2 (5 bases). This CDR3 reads CATSGSGKETQYF. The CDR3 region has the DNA TGTGCCACCAGCGGAAGCGGAAAAGAGACCCAGTACTTC.